This entry lists 5 T cell receptor beta chains sequenced from one sample in a study of blood T cell repertoires in COVID-19. Profiled with immunoSEQ multiplex PCR; TCRdb holds only in-frame clones, not every one. This sample has 390,000 or so clones, with over 80% found just once. Sequenced input: PBMCs or T cells enriched from blood (not recorded which). These receptors were obtained from a woman aged 45-59 years who had recovered from COVID-19.

V is TRBV7-8 and J is TRBJ2-7, with 9 bases identical to TRBD1. Germline V gene sequence: CDR1 SGHVS, CDR2 FQNEAQ. This CDR3 has 16 amino acids. The junction had 10 bases not matched to a gene; V was cut back by 6 bases and J by 1 base. In nucleotides, the CDR3 is TGTGCCAGCAGGGGCTCCGGGACAGGGAGTTCCTACGAGCAGTACTTC. Translating gives CASRGSGTGSSYEQYF.

This clone was found a few times. The chain employs TRBV7-8 and TRBJ2-5; 10 nucleotides align to TRBD2. The CDR3 runs to 16 residues. V dropped 7 bases and J dropped 0; count of bases not matched to a gene: 8. Germline CDR1 reads SGHVS; CDR2 reads FQNEAQ. CDR3 protein: CASKLAGPTYQETQYF. The CDR3 DNA is TGTGCCAGCAAACTAGCGGGGCCTACGTACCAAGAGACCCAGTACTTC.

The CDR3 is CASSIIRDRAPTGELFF. CDR3 in DNA: TGTGCCAGTAGTATAATCCGGGACAGGGCCCCCACCGGGGAGCTGTTTTTT. The chain recombines TRBV19 with TRBJ2-2, with TRBD1 matching over 9 bases. In germline, CDR1 is LNHDA, CDR2 SQIVND (reference sequence). The CDR3 length is 17 residues. With V trimmed by 2 bases and J by 4 bases, 8 bases remained unmatched.

Regarding this clone: This specimen includes other DNA sequences encoding the same CDR3. V and J are TRBV7-2 and TRBJ1-2; no reliable D call. Germline V gives CDR1 SGHTA, CDR2 FQGNSA. The CDR3 totals 12 residues. V was pared by 3 bases and J by 3 bases, with 5 bases between. The CDR3 sequence is CASSLVDYGYTF. DNA of the CDR3: TGTGCCAGCAGCTTGGTAGACTATGGCTACACCTTC.

The chain carries TRBV7-3 and TRBJ2-1, with TRBD2 as a possible D gene (5 bases). This CDR3 comprises 15 residues. The V and J ends lost 6 bases and 9 bases respectively, with 21 bases between them. CDR1 SGHTA and CDR2 FQGTGA come from the germline V gene. The DNA of the CDR3 is TGTGCCAGCAGTCGGAGCGGAGCCCCGGAGAGTGAGCAGTTCTTC. Encoded protein: CASSRSGAPESEQFF.